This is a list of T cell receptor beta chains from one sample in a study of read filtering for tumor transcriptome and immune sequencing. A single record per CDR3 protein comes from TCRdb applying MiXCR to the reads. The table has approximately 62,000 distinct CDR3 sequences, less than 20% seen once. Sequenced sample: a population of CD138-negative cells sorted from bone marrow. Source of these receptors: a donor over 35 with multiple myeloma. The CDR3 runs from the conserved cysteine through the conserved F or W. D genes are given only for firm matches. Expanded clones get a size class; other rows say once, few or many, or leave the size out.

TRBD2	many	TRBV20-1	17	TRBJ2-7	TGCAGTGCTAGTGCAACTAGCGGGGGGGCCCGGTTCTACGAGCAGTACTTC	CSASATSGGARFYEQYF
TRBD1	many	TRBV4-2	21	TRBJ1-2	TGTGCCAGCAGCCACATGATCAGGGTCCCCTTCAGGGGGCGCCGATTGTCTGGCTACACCTTC	CASSHMIRVPFRGRRLSGYTF
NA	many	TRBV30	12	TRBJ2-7	TGTGCCTGGAGTGCTAGGGCGGACGAGCAGTACTTC	CAWSARADEQYF
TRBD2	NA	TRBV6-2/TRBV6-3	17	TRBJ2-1	TGTGCCAGCAGTTACGTGACTAGCGGTCGCCTCTACAATGAGCAGTTCTTC	CASSYVTSGRLYNEQFF
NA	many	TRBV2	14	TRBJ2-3	TGTGCCAGCAAGTTTTCAACGGGAACAGATACGCAGTATTTT	CASKFSTGTDTQYF
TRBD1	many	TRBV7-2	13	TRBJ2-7	TGTGCCAGCAGCTTAGCCCGGGACAGGGGCCAGTACTTC	CASSLARDRGQYF
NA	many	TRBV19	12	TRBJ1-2	TGTGCCAGTAGTTTCGACCTGGGACGGACGACCTTC	CASSFDLGRTTF
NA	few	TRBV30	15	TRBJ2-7	TGTGCCTGGAGTCGGCCCTCTTTAAGCTCCTACGAGCAGTACTTC	CAWSRPSLSSYEQYF
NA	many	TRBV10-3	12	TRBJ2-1	TGTGCCATCAGTCCGCAACGGAATGAGCAGTTCTTC	CAISPQRNEQFF
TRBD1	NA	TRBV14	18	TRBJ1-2	TGTGCCAGCAGCCCCAGGGGGGTCAGGGGCGCAGCCCTCTATGGCTACACCTTC	CASSPRGVRGAALYGYTF
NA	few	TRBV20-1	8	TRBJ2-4	TGCAGTGCTGCGGGACAGTACTTC	CSAAGQYF
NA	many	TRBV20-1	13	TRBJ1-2	TGCAGTGCTAGAGACAAGGCCCACTATGGCTACACCTTC	CSARDKAHYGYTF
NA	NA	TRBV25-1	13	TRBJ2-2	TGTGCCAGCGGGGGGGCCGGGACCGGGGAGCTGTTTTTT	CASGGAGTGELFF
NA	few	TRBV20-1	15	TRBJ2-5	TGCAGTGCCTCACCCCGGACCAGCTCTGGGGAGACCCAGTACTTC	CSASPRTSSGETQYF
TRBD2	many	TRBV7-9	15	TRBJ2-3	TGTGCCAGCAGCTTAGACGGGACTAGCGAAGATACGCAGTATTTT	CASSLDGTSEDTQYF
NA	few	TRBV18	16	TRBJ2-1	TGTGCCAGCTCATCCATAGCAACGGGAACATACAATGAGCAGTTCTTC	CASSSIATGTYNEQFF
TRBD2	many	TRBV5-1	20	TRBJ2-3	TGCGCCAGCAGCCCGGCGGTAGCGGGAGGGCCCTCGGGAAGCACAGATACGCAGTATTTT	CASSPAVAGGPSGSTDTQYF
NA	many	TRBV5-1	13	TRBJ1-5	TGCGCCAACTACAGGGCCAGCAATCAGCCCCAGCATTTT	CANYRASNQPQHF
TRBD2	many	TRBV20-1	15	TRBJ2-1	TGCAGTGCGACCTTACTAGCGAACTCCTACAATGAGCAGTTCTTC	CSATLLANSYNEQFF
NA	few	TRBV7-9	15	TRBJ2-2	TGTGCCAGCAGCTTCACGGACAGTTACACCGGGGAGCTGTTTTTT	CASSFTDSYTGELFF
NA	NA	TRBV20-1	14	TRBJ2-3	TGCAGTGCCCCCCGTGGCAGTCTCACAGATACGCAGTATTTT	CSAPRGSLTDTQYF
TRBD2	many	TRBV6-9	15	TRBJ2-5	TGTGCCAGAGCTTCGGGAGGATGGCGGAAAGAGACCCAGTACTTC	CARASGGWRKETQYF
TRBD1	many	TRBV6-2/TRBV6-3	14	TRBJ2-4	TGTGCCAGCAGTTTCATAGGACAGGGGGACATTCAGTACTTC	CASSFIGQGDIQYF
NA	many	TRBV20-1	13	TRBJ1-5	TGCAGTGCTAGAGGACAGTTCAATCAGCCCCAGCATTTT	CSARGQFNQPQHF
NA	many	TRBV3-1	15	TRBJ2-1	TGTGCCAGCAGCCAACGTTTTATATCCTACAATGAGCAGTTCTTC	CASSQRFISYNEQFF
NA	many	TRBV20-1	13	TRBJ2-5	TGCAGTGCTAGGCCGTTCGGGTTGGAGACCCAGTACTTC	CSARPFGLETQYF
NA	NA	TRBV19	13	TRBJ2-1	TGTGCCAGTAGTGTGCTAAACAACAATGAGCAGTTCTTC	CASSVLNNNEQFF
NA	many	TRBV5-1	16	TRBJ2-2	TGCGCCAGCAGCTTGAGCCCACAGCAGAACACCGGGGAGCTGTTTTTT	CASSLSPQQNTGELFF
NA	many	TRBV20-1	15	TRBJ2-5	TGCAGTGCTAGAGACCCCTCGACTATACAAGAGACCCAGTACTTC	CSARDPSTIQETQYF
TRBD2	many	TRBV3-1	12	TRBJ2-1	TGTGCCAGCAGCCGTAGCGGGAATGAGCAGTTCTTC	CASSRSGNEQFF
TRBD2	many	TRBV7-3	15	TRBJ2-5	TGTGCCAGCAGCTCTAGCGGGGGGGCAGTAGAGACCCAGTACTTC	CASSSSGGAVETQYF
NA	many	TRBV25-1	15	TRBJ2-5	TGTGCCAGCAGTGAAGAAGGGGCAGGGAAAGAGACCCAGTACTTC	CASSEEGAGKETQYF
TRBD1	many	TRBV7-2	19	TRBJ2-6	TGTGCCAGCAGCCGCAGGTGGACAGGCATCATGGGAGGGGCCAACGTCCTGACTTTC	CASSRRWTGIMGGANVLTF
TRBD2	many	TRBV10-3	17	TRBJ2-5	TGTGCCATCAGTGAGGCGAGTGGACTAGCGGGGCAAGAGACCCAGTACTTC	CAISEASGLAGQETQYF
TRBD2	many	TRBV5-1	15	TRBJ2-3	TGCGCCAGCAGCCTTATGGGCGGGAGCCCAGATACGCAGTATTTT	CASSLMGGSPDTQYF
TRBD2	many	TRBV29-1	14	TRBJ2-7	TGCAGCGTTTCCGGGGGACTAGCATCGTCCGAGCAGTACTTC	CSVSGGLASSEQYF
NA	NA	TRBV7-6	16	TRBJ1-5	TGTGCCAGCAGCTTAGGAGCCAGGGGTAGCAATCAGCCCCAGCATTTT	CASSLGARGSNQPQHF
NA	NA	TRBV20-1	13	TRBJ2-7	TGCAGTGCTCCCCCTTCCCCTGACTACGAGCAGTACTTC	CSAPPSPDYEQYF